This TCR beta chain emerged from a study of CD8+ T cells in alopecia areata. Across the study: It was oral tofacitinib, at 5 to 10 mg twice daily, that treated patients received. Whole-study findings and limits: It was lesional scalp, especially alopecia totalis/universalis, that showed higher clonality than normal scalp. Scalp sample data also include resident alphabeta T cells from normal skin.

V was trimmed by 2 bases and J by 4 bases, leaving 15 bases between them. CDR1 is SGHVS and CDR2 is FQNEAQ in the germline V gene. The CDR3 is made up of 16 amino acids. Extracted RNA was reverse transcribed into cDNA, the sequencing template. Profiling relied on immunoSEQ multiplex PCR, and the TCRdb table lists in-frame clones only, not all of them. In the table there are 140,000 to 150,000 clones, 40% to 65% of which are singletons. A note on this clone: The antigen is undetermined.

The sequence derives from a human donor with alopecia areata. The material sequenced was CD4+ T cells sorted from blood, taken at week 0. The V gene is TRBV7-8, the J gene TRBJ2-1; unclear D gene. The CDR3 region has the DNA TGTGCCAGCAGCTTAATCCAGCAATCGATTTACAATGAGCAGTTCTTC. Translation gives CASSLIQQSIYNEQFF.